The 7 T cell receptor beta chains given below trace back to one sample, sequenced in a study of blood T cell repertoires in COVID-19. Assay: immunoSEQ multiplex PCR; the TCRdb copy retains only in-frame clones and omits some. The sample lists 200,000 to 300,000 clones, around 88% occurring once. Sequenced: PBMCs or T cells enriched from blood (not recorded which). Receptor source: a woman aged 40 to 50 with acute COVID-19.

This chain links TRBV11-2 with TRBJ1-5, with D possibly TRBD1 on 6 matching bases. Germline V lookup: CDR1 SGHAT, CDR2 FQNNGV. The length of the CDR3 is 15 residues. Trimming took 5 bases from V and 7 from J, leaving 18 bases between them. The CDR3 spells CASSLGRGAGQPQHF. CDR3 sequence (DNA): TGTGCCAGCAGCCTCGGTCGGGGGGCTGGGCAGCCCCAGCATTTT. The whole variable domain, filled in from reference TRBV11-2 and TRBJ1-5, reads EAGVAQSPRYKIIEKRQSVAFWCNPISGHATLYWYQQILGQGPKLLIQFQNNGVVDDSQLPKDRFSAERLKGVDSTLKIQPAKLEDSAVYLCASSLGRGAGQPQHFGDGTRLSIL.

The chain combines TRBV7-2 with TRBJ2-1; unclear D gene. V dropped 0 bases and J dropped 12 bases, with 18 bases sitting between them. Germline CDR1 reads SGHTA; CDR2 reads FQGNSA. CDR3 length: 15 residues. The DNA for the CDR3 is TGTGCCAGCAGCTTAGCGTATGGCTCGTCGGGTGTGCAGTTCTTC. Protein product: CASSLAYGSSGVQFF.

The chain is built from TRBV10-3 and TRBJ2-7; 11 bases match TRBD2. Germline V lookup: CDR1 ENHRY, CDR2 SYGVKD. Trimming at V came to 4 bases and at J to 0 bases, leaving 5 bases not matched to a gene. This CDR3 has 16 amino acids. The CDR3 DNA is TGTGCCATCAGTGTTGGTAGCGGGAGGGCCTCCTACGAGCAGTACTTC. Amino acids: CAISVGSGRASYEQYF.

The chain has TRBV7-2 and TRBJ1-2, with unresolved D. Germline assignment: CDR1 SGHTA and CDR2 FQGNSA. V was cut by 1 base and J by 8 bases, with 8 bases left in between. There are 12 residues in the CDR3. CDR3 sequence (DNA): TGTGCCAGCAGCTTAGTAACTAGAGGCTACACCTTC. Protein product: CASSLVTRGYTF.

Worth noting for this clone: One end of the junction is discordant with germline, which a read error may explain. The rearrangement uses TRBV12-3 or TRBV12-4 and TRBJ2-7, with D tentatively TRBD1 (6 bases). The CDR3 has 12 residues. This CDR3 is CASSFVGGPVDF. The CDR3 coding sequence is TGTGCCAGCAGTTTTGTTGGGGGCCCCGTGGACTTC.

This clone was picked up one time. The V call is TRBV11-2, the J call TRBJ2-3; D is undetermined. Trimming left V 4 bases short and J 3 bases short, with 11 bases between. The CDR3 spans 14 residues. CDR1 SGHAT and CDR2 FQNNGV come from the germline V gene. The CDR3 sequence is CASSSGPSTDTQYF. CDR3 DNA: TGTGCCAGCAGCTCCGGTCCGTCGACAGATACGCAGTATTTT.

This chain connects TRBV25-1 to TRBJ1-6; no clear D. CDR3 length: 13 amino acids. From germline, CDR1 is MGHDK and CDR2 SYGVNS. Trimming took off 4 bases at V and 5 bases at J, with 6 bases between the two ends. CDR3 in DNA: TGTGCCAGCAGTGGTAGCCATAATTCACCCCTCCACTTT. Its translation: CASSGSHNSPLHF.